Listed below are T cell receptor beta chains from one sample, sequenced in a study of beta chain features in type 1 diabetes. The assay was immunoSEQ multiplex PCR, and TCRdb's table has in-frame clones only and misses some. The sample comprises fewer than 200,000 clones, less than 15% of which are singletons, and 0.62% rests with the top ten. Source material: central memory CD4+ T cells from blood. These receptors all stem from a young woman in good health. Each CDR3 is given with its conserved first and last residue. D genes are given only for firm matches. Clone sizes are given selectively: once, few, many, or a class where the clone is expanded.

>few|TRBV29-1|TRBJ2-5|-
CSVVGVVETQYF
TGCAGCGTTGTAGGGGTTGTGGAGACCCAGTACTTC
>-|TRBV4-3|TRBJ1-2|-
CASSHPHTSNYGYTF
TGCGCCAGCAGCCACCCACACACGTCTAACTATGGCTACACCTTC
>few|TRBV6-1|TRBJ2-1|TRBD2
CASSEAKVAGVSYNEQFF
TGTGCCAGCAGTGAAGCTAAGGTGGCGGGAGTTTCCTACAATGAGCAGTTCTTC
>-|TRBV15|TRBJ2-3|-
CATSRDLRRTDTQYF
TGTGCCACCAGCAGAGATCTACGTCGCACAGATACGCAGTATTTT
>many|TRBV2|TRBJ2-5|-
CASSFGQRGETQYF
TGTGCCAGCAGTTTCGGTCAGCGAGGGGAGACCCAGTACTTC
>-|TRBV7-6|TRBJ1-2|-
CASSLAGEPYGYTF
TGTGCCAGCAGCTTAGCGGGAGAACCATATGGCTACACCTTC
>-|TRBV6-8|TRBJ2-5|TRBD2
CASSYPAVLAGEGETQYF
TGTGCCAGCAGTTACCCAGCCGTTCTAGCGGGAGAAGGAGAGACCCAGTACTTC
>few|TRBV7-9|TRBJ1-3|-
CASSTDRGNTIYF
TGTGCCAGCAGTACTGACAGAGGAAACACCATATATTTT
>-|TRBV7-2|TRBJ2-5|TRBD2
CASSHSGRGETQYF
TGTGCCAGCAGCCATAGCGGGAGGGGGGAGACCCAGTACTTC
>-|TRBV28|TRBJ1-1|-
CASSPQPTGNTEAFF
TGTGCCAGCAGTCCGCAACCGACTGGGAACACTGAAGCTTTCTTT
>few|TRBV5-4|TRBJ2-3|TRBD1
CASSLGDRGDTQYF
TGTGCCAGCAGCTTAGGGGACAGGGGTGATACGCAGTATTTT
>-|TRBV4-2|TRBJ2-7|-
CASSQDTGFSYEQYF
TGTGCCAGCAGCCAAGATACAGGTTTTTCCTACGAGCAGTACTTC
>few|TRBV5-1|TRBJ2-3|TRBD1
CASSLAGQGTDTQYF
TGCGCCAGCAGCTTGGCCGGACAGGGCACAGATACGCAGTATTTT
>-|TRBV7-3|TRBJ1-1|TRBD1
CASSLGQGSTEAFF
TGTGCCAGCAGCTTAGGACAGGGGAGCACTGAAGCTTTCTTT
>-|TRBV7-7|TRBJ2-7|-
CASSLSPGEMGEQYF
TGTGCCAGCAGCTTAAGCCCGGGGGAGATGGGAGAGCAGTACTTC
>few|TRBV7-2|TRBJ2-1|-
CASSSSGTPSLSSYNEQFF
TGTGCCAGCAGCTCGTCCGGGACTCCCTCACTAAGCTCCTACAATGAGCAGTTCTTC
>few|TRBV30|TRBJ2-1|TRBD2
CAWSSLTSGLANNEQFF
TGTGCCTGGAGCTCTTTAACTAGCGGGCTAGCTAACAATGAGCAGTTCTTC
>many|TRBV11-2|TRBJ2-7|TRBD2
CASSTRLAGSYEQYF
TGTGCCAGCAGCACTCGGCTAGCGGGCTCCTACGAGCAGTACTTC
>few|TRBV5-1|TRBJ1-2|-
CASSQGHRDSSLGYTF
TGCGCCAGCAGCCAGGGCCACCGGGACTCCTCTCTTGGCTACACCTTC
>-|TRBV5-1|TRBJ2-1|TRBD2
CASSLPRASGINEQFF
TGCGCCAGCAGCTTGCCGAGGGCTAGCGGGATAAATGAGCAGTTCTTC
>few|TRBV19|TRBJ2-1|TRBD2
CASSQRSGSISGNEQFF
TGTGCCAGTAGTCAACGGAGCGGGAGCATATCGGGGAATGAGCAGTTCTTC
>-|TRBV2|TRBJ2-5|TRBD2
CASRGSGSRRETQYF
TGTGCTAGTAGAGGAAGCGGGAGTAGGCGAGAGACCCAGTACTTC
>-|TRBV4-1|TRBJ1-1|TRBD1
CASSRGQGANTEAFF
TGCGCCAGCAGCCGGGGACAGGGGGCGAACACTGAAGCTTTCTTT
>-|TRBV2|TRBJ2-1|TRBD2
CASSRTSGRERDNEQFF
TGTGCCAGCAGTCGAACTAGCGGGAGGGAGAGGGACAATGAGCAGTTCTTC
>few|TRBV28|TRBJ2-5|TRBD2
CASSLALAGGVQETQYF
TGTGCCAGCAGTTTGGCCCTAGCGGGAGGCGTACAAGAGACCCAGTACTTC
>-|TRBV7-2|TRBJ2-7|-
CASSLAQGTTYEQYF
TGTGCCAGCAGCTTAGCGCAGGGTACTACCTACGAGCAGTACTTC
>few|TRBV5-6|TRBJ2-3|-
CASSVTGSTDTQYF
TGTGCCAGCAGCGTTACAGGGAGCACAGATACGCAGTATTTT
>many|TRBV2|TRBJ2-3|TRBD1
CASSVKQGVGKDTQYF
TGTGCCAGCAGTGTAAAACAGGGGGTCGGAAAGGATACGCAGTATTTT
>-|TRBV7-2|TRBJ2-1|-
CASSAEVGSHNEQFF
TGTGCCAGCAGCGCCGAGGTAGGATCCCACAATGAGCAGTTCTTC
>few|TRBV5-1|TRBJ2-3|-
CASSLEGSGDTDTQYF
TGCGCCAGCAGCTTGGAAGGTAGCGGAGACACAGATACGCAGTATTTT
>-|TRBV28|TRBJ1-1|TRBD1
CASSPWDRGKTEAFF
TGTGCCAGCAGTCCTTGGGACAGGGGGAAAACTGAAGCTTTCTTT
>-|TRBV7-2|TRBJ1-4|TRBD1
CASSPRQGEGEKLFF
TGTGCCAGCAGCCCCCGACAGGGTGAGGGTGAAAAACTGTTTTTT
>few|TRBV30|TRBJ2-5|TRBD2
CAWSVRGGGETQYF
TGTGCCTGGAGTGTACGCGGGGGAGGAGAGACCCAGTACTTC
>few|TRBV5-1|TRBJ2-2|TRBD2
CASSSGLAGVRGSTGELFF
TGCGCCAGCAGCTCCGGACTAGCGGGAGTGCGTGGGTCGACCGGGGAGCTGTTTTTT
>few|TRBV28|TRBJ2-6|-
CASSLSGHLGANVLTF
TGTGCCAGCAGTTTATCGGGTCATCTCGGGGCCAACGTCCTGACTTTC
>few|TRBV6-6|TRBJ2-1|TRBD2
CASRTSGGPRNNEQFF
TGTGCCAGCAGGACTAGCGGAGGCCCTCGGAACAATGAGCAGTTCTTC
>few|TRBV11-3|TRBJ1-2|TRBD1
CASSITGTGIGYTF
TGTGCCAGCAGCATCACCGGGACAGGGATTGGCTACACCTTC
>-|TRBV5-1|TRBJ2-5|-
CASSRGSETQYF
TGCGCCAGTTCCAGGGGATCGGAGACCCAGTACTTC
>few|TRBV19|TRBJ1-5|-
CASRKQGSGNQPQHF
TGTGCCAGTAGAAAACAGGGATCCGGCAATCAGCCCCAGCATTTT
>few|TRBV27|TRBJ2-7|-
CASSSSGSYEQYF
TGTGCCAGCAGTTCGTCAGGCTCCTACGAGCAGTACTTC
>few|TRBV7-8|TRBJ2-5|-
CASSLHSGVKKETQYF
TGTGCCAGCAGCTTACATTCGGGGGTTAAAAAGGAGACCCAGTACTTC
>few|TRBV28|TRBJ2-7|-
CASSQTGNEQYF
TGTGCCAGCAGCCAAACAGGGAACGAGCAGTACTTC
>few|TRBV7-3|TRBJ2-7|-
CASSLGGNRDEQYF
TGTGCCAGCAGCTTAGGCGGGAATCGCGACGAGCAGTACTTC
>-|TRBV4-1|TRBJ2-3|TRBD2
CASGTSGTASTDTQYF
TGCGCCAGCGGGACTAGCGGAACCGCTAGCACAGATACGCAGTATTTT
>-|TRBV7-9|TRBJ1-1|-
CASSLSQGTEAFF
TGTGCCAGCAGCTTGTCACAGGGAACTGAAGCTTTCTTT
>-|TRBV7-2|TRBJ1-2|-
CASTLGHQEGYTF
TGTGCCAGCACCCTGGGACACCAGGAGGGCTACACCTTC
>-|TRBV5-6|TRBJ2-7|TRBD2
CASSYGLAFYEQYF
TGTGCCAGCAGCTACGGACTAGCTTTCTACGAGCAGTACTTC
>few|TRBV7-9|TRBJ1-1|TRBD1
CASSAQGAGTEAFF
TGTGCCAGCAGTGCACAGGGGGCTGGCACTGAAGCTTTCTTT
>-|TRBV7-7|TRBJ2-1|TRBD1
CASSFGQADSQFF
TGTGCTAGCAGCTTTGGACAGGCGGACTCACAGTTCTTC
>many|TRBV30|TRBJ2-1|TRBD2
CARSGGGSWGEQFF
TGTGCCCGCTCCGGCGGCGGGAGTTGGGGTGAGCAGTTCTTC
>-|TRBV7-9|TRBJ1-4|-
CASSLSAGNEKLFF
TGTGCCAGCAGCTTATCAGCAGGGAATGAAAAACTGTTTTTT
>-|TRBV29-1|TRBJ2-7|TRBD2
CSVGTSGSSYEQYF
TGCAGCGTGGGGACTAGCGGGTCCTCCTACGAGCAGTACTTC
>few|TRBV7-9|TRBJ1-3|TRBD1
CASRNKTGTGSGNTIYF
TGTGCCAGCAGGAATAAAACCGGGACAGGGTCCGGAAACACCATATATTTT